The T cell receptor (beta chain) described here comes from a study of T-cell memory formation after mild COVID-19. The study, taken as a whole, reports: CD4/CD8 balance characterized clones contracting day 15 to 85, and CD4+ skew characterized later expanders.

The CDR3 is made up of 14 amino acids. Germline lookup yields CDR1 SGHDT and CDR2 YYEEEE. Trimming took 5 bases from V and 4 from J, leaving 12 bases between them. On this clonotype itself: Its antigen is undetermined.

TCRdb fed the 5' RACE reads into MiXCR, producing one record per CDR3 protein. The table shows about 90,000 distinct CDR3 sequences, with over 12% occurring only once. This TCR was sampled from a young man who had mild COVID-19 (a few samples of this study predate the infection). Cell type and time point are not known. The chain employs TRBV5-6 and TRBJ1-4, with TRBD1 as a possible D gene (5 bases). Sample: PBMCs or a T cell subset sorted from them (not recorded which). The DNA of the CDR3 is TGTGCCAGCAGACCCACAGGAATTAATGAAAAACTGTTTTTT. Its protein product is CASRPTGINEKLFF.